The 22 T cell receptor beta chains in this list originate from one sample, sequenced in a study of blood T cell repertoires in COVID-19 (TCRdb year 2020). Receptors were amplified or captured by the immunoSEQ multiplex PCR assay. The clones in this table, taken by TCRdb from immuneACCESS, are in-frame only. Not every clone is retained; where verified, under half of the shortfall comes from an unresolved V gene, and the cause of the rest is unknown. The table for this sample lists 200,000 to 250,000 clones; about 84% of them were counted only once. Roughly 6.2% of the sample is in the top ten clones. Specimen: peripheral blood. The receptors were sampled from an elderly woman with COVID-19, enrolled during active disease.

The chain recombines TRBV9 with TRBJ1-2; D perhaps matches TRBD1 (6 bases). The CDR3 has 14 residues. Germline CDR1 is SGDLS and CDR2 is YYNGEE. V was trimmed by 4 bases and J by 6 bases, leaving 16 bases between them. CDR3 in amino acids: CASSSGDTVHGYTF. CDR3 nucleotides: TGTGCCAGCAGCAGTGGGGACACTGTACATGGCTACACCTTC.

The chain employs TRBV12-3 or TRBV12-4 and TRBJ1-1, with TRBD1 as a possible D gene (6 bases). This CDR3 region has 13 residues. Trimming removed 1 base at V and 3 bases at J, with 6 bases between. The CDR3, as DNA: TGTGCCAGCAGTTTAGGGACAGACACTGAAGCTTTCTTT. This sequence encodes CASSLGTDTEAFF.

The chain couples TRBV7-8 to TRBJ2-7, with 7 bases lining up with TRBD1. Germline values: CDR1 SGHVS, CDR2 FQNEAQ. J was trimmed by 9 bases and V by 3 bases; bases with no gene match: 5. This CDR3 is 12 amino acids long. CDR3 sequence: CASSFYRGSQYV. CDR3 nucleotides: TGTGCCAGCAGCTTTTACAGGGGTTCGCAGTACGTC.

The V and J genes are TRBV4-1 and TRBJ1-5, with D possibly being TRBD1 (6 bases). Germline V lookup: CDR1 MGHRA, CDR2 YSYEKL. CDR3 size: 16 residues. Trimming removed 3 bases from V and 9 bases from J, with 21 bases in between. The CDR3 loop is CASSQAAGTTKLPQHF. The DNA for the CDR3 is TGCGCCAGCAGCCAGGCCGCCGGGACAACTAAACTGCCCCAGCATTTT.

V and J are TRBV9 and TRBJ1-1; TRBD1 might be the D (6 bases). V was cut by 4 bases and J by 7 bases, with 14 bases left in between. Looked up from germline, CDR1 is SGDLS and CDR2 is YYNGEE. The CDR3 extends over 13 amino acids. The DNA of the CDR3 is TGTGCCAGCAGCTTCGGACAGTGGGATGAAGCTTTCTTT. Amino acids: CASSFGQWDEAFF.

The V gene is TRBV20-1, the J gene TRBJ1-2, with TRBD1 as a possible D gene (6 bases). The ends were cut back, 8 bases at V and 8 bases at J, with 15 bases in the middle. The CDR3 extends over 11 amino acids. The germline V gene has CDR1 DFQATT and CDR2 SNEGSKA (reference sequence). CDR3 sequence reads: CSFRQVPGYTF. The CDR3 DNA reads TGCAGTTTCAGACAGGTACCCGGCTACACCTTC.

The CDR3 sequence is CASSPGQGGNIQYF. The DNA of the CDR3 is TGCGCCAGCAGCCCGGGACAGGGGGGAAACATTCAGTACTTC. The chain couples TRBV5-1 to TRBJ2-4; 11 nucleotides align to TRBD1. CDR3 size: 14 residues. J gave up 6 bases and V 4 bases, and 3 bases lay outside the gene matches. The germline gives CDR1 SGHRS, CDR2 YFSETQ.

The chain joins TRBV11-2 to TRBJ1-5; 7 bases fit TRBD1. V lost 4 bases to trimming and J lost 9 bases; unmatched junction nucleotides: 6. The CDR3 consists of 13 residues. Germline V gives CDR1 SGHAT, CDR2 FQNNGV. The CDR3 spells CASSSGRQGPQHF. The CDR3 DNA reads as TGTGCCAGCAGCTCAGGGAGACAGGGGCCCCAGCATTTT.

The chain links TRBV29-1 to TRBJ1-2; 7 bases are a match to TRBD1. Losses at the gene ends were 5 bases for V and 8 bases for J; bases not matched to a gene: 8. The CDR3 has 12 residues. Germline loops: CDR1 SQVTM, CDR2 ANQGSEA. The CDR3 here is CSVPGTRGGYTF. CDR3 DNA sequence: TGCAGCGTTCCAGGGACCAGGGGGGGCTACACCTTC.

The chain links TRBV27 to TRBJ2-2, with a possible D match to TRBD1 (5 bases). Germline CDR1 is MNHEY and CDR2 is SMNVEV (reference sequence). The V end lost 8 bases, the J end lost 6 bases, and 7 bases lay between the germline ends. This CDR3 has 11 residues. CDR3 amino acids: CASEGAGELFF. The CDR3 nucleotides read TGTGCCAGCGAAGGGGCCGGGGAGCTGTTTTTT.

V gene TRBV19 combines with J gene TRBJ1-2; TRBD1 is a possible D gene (5 bases). Germline V lookup: CDR1 LNHDA, CDR2 SQIVND (reference sequence). Trimming stripped 5 bases from V and 7 bases from J, with 14 bases between. This CDR3 region has 13 residues. The CDR3 sequence: CASSGGIGGGYTF. CDR3 sequence (DNA): TGTGCCAGTAGTGGAGGGATCGGGGGTGGCTACACCTTC.

The chain couples TRBV27 to TRBJ1-6; 9 bases map to TRBD1. The length of the CDR3 is 16 residues. CDR1 is MNHEY and CDR2 is SMNVEV in the germline V gene (reference sequence). V was pared by 2 bases and J by 6 bases, with 5 bases of the junction left unmatched. DNA of the CDR3: TGTGCCAGCAGTTTAGGGACAGGGATAGGTAATTCACCCCTCCACTTT. It is translated as CASSLGTGIGNSPLHF.

This rearrangement joins TRBV7-2 to TRBJ1-4; 9 bases agree with TRBD1. Losses at the gene ends were 2 bases for V and 7 bases for J; bases not matched to a gene: 5. The germline gives CDR1 SGHTA, CDR2 FQGNSA. The CDR3 is 15 residues long. CDR3 residues: CASSLSGQGLEKLFF. The CDR3 bases are TGTGCCAGCAGCTTAAGCGGACAGGGGCTTGAAAAACTGTTTTTT.

The chain recombines TRBV30 with TRBJ1-1; 9 positions agree with TRBD1. There are 14 residues in the CDR3. With 0 bases clipped from V and 9 bases from J, the junction kept 8 bases outside the gene matches. The germline CDR1 and CDR2 sequences are GTSNPN and SVGIG (reference sequence). CDR3 nucleotides: TGTGCCTGGAGTGTACAGGGGGCGACGGGAAAAGCTTTCTTT. Protein sequence: CAWSVQGATGKAFF. Combining the CDR3 with reference TRBV30 and TRBJ1-1 gives the whole variable domain SQTIHQWPATLVQPVGSPLSLECTVEGTSNPNLYWYRQAAGRGLQLLFYSVGIGQISSEVPQNLSASRPQDRQFILSSKKLLLSDSGFYLCAWSVQGATGKAFFGQGTRLTVV.

CDR3 region: CASSEKAGPVYNEQFF. The CDR3 coding sequence is TGTGCCAGCAGTGAAAAAGCGGGGCCTGTCTACAATGAGCAGTTCTTC. The rearrangement joins TRBV2 to TRBJ2-1, with TRBD2 matching over 7 bases. CDR1 is SNHLY and CDR2 is FYNNEI in the germline V gene. The CDR3 sequence is 16 residues long. Trimming cost V 2 bases and J 3 bases; bases outside gene matches: 7.

This chain joins TRBV5-1 and TRBJ2-7, with 9 bases that match TRBD2. CDR3 length equals 16 residues. V trimming: 0 bases; J trimming: 7 bases; junction bases outside the gene matches: 11. Germline V CDR1 and CDR2: SGHRS, YFSETQ. CDR3 DNA sequence: TGCGCCAGCAGCTTGGTGGTAGGCGGGGGGGCTGGTGAGCAGTACTTC. Residues: CASSLVVGGGAGEQYF.

The V and J genes are TRBV5-1 and TRBJ2-3; 13 bases align to TRBD2. The CDR3 loop spans 15 amino acids. The junction had 1 base not matched to a gene; V was cut back by 3 bases and J by 3 bases. The germline V gene has CDR1 SGHRS and CDR2 YFSETQ. CDR3: CASSSGLAGTDTQYF. CDR3 nucleotides: TGCGCCAGCAGCTCGGGACTAGCGGGGACAGATACGCAGTATTTT.

The chain is built from TRBV27 and TRBJ2-2; 10 bases align to TRBD1. CDR3 length equals 15 residues. CDR1 MNHEY and CDR2 SMNVEV come from the germline V gene (reference sequence). V was clipped by 5 bases and J by 3 bases; unmatched bases: 3. CDR3 in amino acids: CASSQDRGYTGELFF. The CDR3 DNA is TGTGCCAGCAGTCAGGACAGGGGGTACACCGGGGAGCTGTTTTTT.

V usage is TRBV20-1 and J usage is TRBJ2-7; a weak D match, TRBD1 (5 bases). The CDR3 is made up of 12 amino acids. The V gene lost 3 bases and the J gene lost 7 bases, with 13 bases spanning the gap. Germline lookup yields CDR1 DFQATT and CDR2 SNEGSKA (reference sequence). The CDR3 nucleotides read TGCAGTGCTAGTGGCAGGGATGGGGAGCAGTACTTC. This translates into CSASGRDGEQYF.

J is TRBJ1-5 and V is TRBV7-9; D ambiguous. The CDR3 extends over 13 amino acids. Trimming took off 1 base at V and 7 bases at J, with 8 bases between the two ends. Germline CDR1 reads SEHNR; CDR2 reads FQNEAQ (reference sequence). The CDR3 sequence: CASSLGGRQPQHF. The CDR3, as DNA: TGTGCCAGCAGCTTAGGCGGGAGGCAGCCCCAGCATTTT.

This clone was recorded many times. The rearrangement uses TRBV5-1 and TRBJ1-2, with TRBD1 as a possible D gene (5 bases). Germline CDR1 SGHRS, CDR2 YFSETQ. V was pared by 0 bases and J by 6 bases, with 6 bases between. This CDR3 has 12 amino acids. DNA for the CDR3: TGCGCCAGCAGCTTGGTAGGGGATGGCTACACCTTC. It is translated as CASSLVGDGYTF.

The chain couples TRBV18 to TRBJ2-3, with D tentatively TRBD2 (5 bases). Trimming removed 10 bases at V and 2 bases at J, with 16 bases between. Per the germline V gene, CDR1 is KGHSH and CDR2 is LQKENI. The CDR3 spans 14 residues. CDR3 coding DNA: TGTGCCACCATGAGGGCGGATCTCACAGATACGCAGTATTTT. This sequence encodes CATMRADLTDTQYF. The variable domain in full, with the rest retrieved from reference TRBV18 and TRBJ2-3, is NAGVMQNPRHLVRRRGQEARLRCSPMKGHSHVYWYRQLPEEGLKFMVYLQKENIIDESGMPKERFSAEFPKEGPSILRIQQVVRGDSAAYFCATMRADLTDTQYFGPGTRLTVL.